The 15 T cell receptor beta chains presented below share a single source sample, sequenced in a study of T-cell reconstitution after alpha-beta-depleted transplantation in children. Unique molecular identifiers were incorporated into the prepared TCRbeta library. One entry per CDR3 protein, called by TCRdb with MiXCR from the PCR reads. The sample yields about 610,000 distinct CDR3 sequences, 10% seen once. Specimen: PBMCs from the stem cell graft donor, collected from the stem cell graft. Receptors were obtained from a human donor who donated a stem cell graft to a child with acute myeloid leukemia.

This clonotype was seen many times. The J gene is TRBJ1-6, the V gene TRBV13; TRBD1 aligns across 8 bases. CDR1 PRHDT and CDR2 FYEKMQ come from the germline V gene (reference sequence). CDR3 length: 16 amino acids. V gave up 2 bases and J gave up 10 bases; unmatched junction bases: 10. For the CDR3, the DNA is TGTGCCAGCAGCTTAAGCCCAGGGGGCCCCCAGTCACCCCTCCACTTT. It specifies CASSLSPGGPQSPLHF. The variable domain in full, with the rest retrieved from reference TRBV13 and TRBJ1-6, is AAGVIQSPRHLIKEKRETATLKCYPIPRHDTVYWYQQGPGQDPQFLISFYEKMQSDKGSIPDRFSAQQFSDYHSELNMSSLELGDSALYFCASSLSPGGPQSPLHFGNGTRLTVT.

The V gene is TRBV6-5, the J gene TRBJ2-1; TRBD1 matches at 7 bases. CDR3 length: 16 amino acids. V lost 0 bases, J lost 8 bases, and 10 bases stayed unmatched. Germline loops: CDR1 MNHEY, CDR2 SVGAGI. In DNA, the CDR3 is TGTGCCAGCAGTTACTCCCTCGGGGACAGATGGGATGAGCAGTTCTTC. Amino acids: CASSYSLGDRWDEQFF.

This clonotype was seen a few times. The chain couples TRBV20-1 to TRBJ2-7, with D unclear. Germline V CDR1 and CDR2: DFQATT, SNEGSKA (reference sequence). V gave up 4 bases and J gave up 4 bases, with 23 bases separating them. This CDR3 contains 16 residues. In nucleotides, the CDR3 is TGCAGTGCTATGCCCCCAGGTCGGGTCCTTTTTTACGAGCAGTACTTC. Protein product: CSAMPPGRVLFYEQYF.

This chain links TRBV18 with TRBJ2-4; 7 positions agree with TRBD1. From germline, CDR1 is KGHSH and CDR2 LQKENI. The trim removed 5 bases at V and 1 base at J, leaving 5 bases unmatched. The CDR3 sequence is 15 residues long. The CDR3 nucleotides are TGTGCCAGCTCATCAGACAGGGAGGCCAAAAACATTCAGTACTTC. This codes for CASSSDREAKNIQYF.

The sample holds many counts of this clonotype. The CDR3 nucleotides read TGTGCCAGCAGTGACGGGTCGTACAATGAGCAGTTCTTC. It is translated as CASSDGSYNEQFF. The J gene is TRBJ2-1, the V gene TRBV2; no reliable D call. V was shortened by 3 bases and J by 4 bases, with 7 bases between the two germline ends. The CDR3 contains 13 residues. Germline V gene data show CDR1 as SNHLY and CDR2 as FYNNEI.

The sample holds many counts of this clonotype. Compared with germline, one end of the junction differs, possibly owing to a read error. CDR3 residues: CASILALRGSNTGELFF. CDR3 nucleotide sequence: TGTGCTAGCATATTAGCCCTACGGGGGTCGAACACCGGGGAGCTGTTTTTT. The rearrangement links TRBV7-7 to TRBJ2-2, with a possible D match to TRBD2 (6 bases). Germline V gene data show CDR1 as SSHAT and CDR2 as FNYEAQ (reference sequence). This CDR3 comprises 17 residues.

This clonotype turned up a few times. The chain joins TRBV7-2 to TRBJ2-3; D remains unclear. Germline V gene lookup returns CDR1 SGHTA and CDR2 FQGNSA. The V end lost 1 base, the J end lost 0 bases, and 11 bases lay between the germline ends. The CDR3 totals 16 residues. In DNA, the CDR3 is TGTGCCAGCAGCTTAGTCTGGCTAGGTAGCACAGATACGCAGTATTTT. Encoded protein: CASSLVWLGSTDTQYF.

The sample holds many counts of this clonotype. The DNA for the CDR3 is TGTGCCAGCAGCTTGAATCTCAGGAGGGAAGAAAAACTGTTTTTT. Protein: CASSLNLRREEKLFF. The chain combines TRBV7-9 with TRBJ1-4; D gene unclear. V was cut by 3 bases and J by 8 bases, with 16 bases left in between. The CDR3 is 15 residues long. Germline V gene data show CDR1 as SEHNR and CDR2 as FQNEAQ (reference sequence).

As regards this clonotype: Sequence at one end of the junction differs from germline and may be a read error. The rearrangement uses TRBV9 and TRBJ1-1; weak D call: TRBD1 (5 bases). Germline CDR1 SGDLS, CDR2 YYNGEE. The CDR3 length is 15 residues. The CDR3 region is CASSPSRNRNTEVFF. The CDR3 region has the DNA TGTGCCAGCAGCCCCTCCAGGAACAGGAACACTGAAGTTTTCTTT.

The rearrangement joins TRBV28 to TRBJ1-2; D perhaps matches TRBD1 (5 bases). V was pared by 6 bases and J by 7 bases, with 15 bases between. The V gene's germline CDR1 is MDHEN and CDR2 SYDVKM. This CDR3 has 13 amino acids. The chain's CDR3 is CASSSTWGGGYTF. For the CDR3, the DNA is TGTGCCAGCAGCTCGACCTGGGGGGGTGGCTACACCTTC.

The chain is built from TRBV30 and TRBJ1-5; 10 nucleotides match TRBD1. CDR3 length: 14 residues. The germline CDR1 and CDR2 sequences are GTSNPN and SVGIG (reference sequence). V shed 3 bases, J shed 7 bases, and the junction held 6 bases outside the gene matches. The chain's CDR3 is CAWRGTGERQPQHF. The CDR3 region has the DNA TGTGCCTGGAGGGGGACAGGGGAGAGGCAGCCCCAGCATTTT.

Ten or more counts support this clonotype. The chain uses TRBV9 and TRBJ2-7; D may be TRBD2 (6 bases). Trimming left V 3 bases short and J 7 bases short, with 14 bases between. The CDR3 has 13 amino acids. CDR1 is SGDLS and CDR2 is YYNGEE in the germline V gene. For the CDR3, the DNA is TGTGCCAGCAGCGCCGCGGTACGGGGGGAGCAGTACTTC. Amino acid sequence: CASSAAVRGEQYF.

This clonotype was picked up a small number of times. This chain joins TRBV7-9 and TRBJ2-7, with 14 bases identical to TRBD2. From germline, CDR1 is SEHNR and CDR2 FQNEAQ (reference sequence). The V and J ends lost 5 bases and 2 bases, in that order; junction bases with no gene match: 8. The CDR3 runs 17 residues. CDR3 sequence: CASSIGLAGGGAYEQYF. The CDR3 coding sequence is TGTGCCAGCAGCATCGGACTAGCGGGAGGCGGCGCCTACGAGCAGTACTTC.

This clonotype was seen ten or more times. At one boundary the junction diverges from the germline segment, which might be a read error. The chain is built from TRBV4-2 and TRBJ2-3; 7 nucleotides align to TRBD2. Germline CDR1 reads LGHNA; CDR2 reads YNFKEQ. CDR3 size: 16 residues. In DNA form, the CDR3 reads TGCGCCAGCAGCCAAGAGCTAGCGGCTAGCACAGATACGCAGTATTTT. Protein sequence: CASSQELAASTDTQYF.

The gene calls are TRBV20-1 and TRBJ2-6; D tentatively reads TRBD1 or TRBD2 (5 bases each). CDR1 is DFQATT and CDR2 is SNEGSKA in the germline V gene (reference sequence). The CDR3 contains 17 residues. V lost 3 bases and J lost 4, with 19 bases in between. In DNA form, the CDR3 reads TGCAGTGCTAGTGGTAAATGGGGGAGTCACGGGGCCAACGTCCTGACTTTC. Translated, it gives CSASGKWGSHGANVLTF.